Included here is one TCR beta chain sequence, with context. The target antigen is unknown. The CDR3 loop spans 15 amino acids. Germline assignment: CDR1 MGHDK and CDR2 SYGVNS. Trimming took 1 base from V and 3 from J; bases not matched to a gene: 6. This sample was taken from a study of cytomegalovirus exposure and HLA in healthy donors. Broader study findings: Per published reports, the classifier diagnosed cytomegalovirus status with high specificity and sensitivity.

The donors were healthy bone marrow donors. Vbeta (60) and Jbeta (13) primers were used in the PCR. Assay used: immunoSEQ multiplex PCR; TCRdb lists only in-frame clones, some missing. The profile covers roughly 67,000 clones, with 78% appearing a single time and about 8.8% taken by the ten largest. The sequenced sample was PBMCs. This TCR was recovered from a man in his forties in good health and CMV-seronegative. This chain connects TRBV25-1 to TRBJ2-7; the match to TRBD1 covers 7 bases. CDR3 amino acids: CASSELGTAGYEQYF. The CDR3 DNA follows: TGTGCCAGCAGTGAATTAGGGACAGCAGGCTACGAGCAGTACTTC.